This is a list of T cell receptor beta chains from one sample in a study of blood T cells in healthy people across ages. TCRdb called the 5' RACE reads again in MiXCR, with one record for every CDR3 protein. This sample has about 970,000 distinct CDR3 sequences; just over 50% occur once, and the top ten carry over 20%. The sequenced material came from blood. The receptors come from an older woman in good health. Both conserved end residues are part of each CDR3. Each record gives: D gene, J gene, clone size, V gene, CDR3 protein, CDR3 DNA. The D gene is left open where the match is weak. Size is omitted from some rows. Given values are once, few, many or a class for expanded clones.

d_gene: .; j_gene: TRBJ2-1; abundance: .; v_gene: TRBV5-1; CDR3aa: CASSLLMYEQFF; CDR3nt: TGCGCCAGCAGCTTGTTGATGTATGAGCAGTTCTTC
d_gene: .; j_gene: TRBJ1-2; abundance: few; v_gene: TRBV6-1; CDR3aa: CASSTGGNPNGYTF; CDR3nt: TGTGCCAGCAGTACCGGCGGGAACCCAAATGGCTACACCTTC
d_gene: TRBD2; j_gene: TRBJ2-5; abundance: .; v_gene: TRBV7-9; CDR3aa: CASSLALAGEGTQYF; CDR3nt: TGTGCCAGCAGCTTAGCACTAGCGGGAGAGGGGACCCAGTACTTC
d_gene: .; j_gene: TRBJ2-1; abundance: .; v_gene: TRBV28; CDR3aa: CASSLVWGNEQFF; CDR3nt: TGTGCCAGCAGTTTAGTTTGGGGGAATGAGCAGTTCTTC
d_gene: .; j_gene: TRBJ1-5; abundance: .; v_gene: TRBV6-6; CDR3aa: CASSYSHSFNQPQHF; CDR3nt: TGTGCCAGCAGTTACTCACACAGTTTCAATCAGCCCCAGCATTTT
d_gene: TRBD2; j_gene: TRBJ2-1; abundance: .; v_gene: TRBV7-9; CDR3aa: CASISGRGPYNEQFF; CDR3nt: TGTGCCAGCATTAGCGGGAGAGGACCCTACAATGAGCAGTTCTTC
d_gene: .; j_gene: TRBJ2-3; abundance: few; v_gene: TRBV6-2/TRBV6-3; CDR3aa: CASRHGENTDTQYF; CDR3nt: TGTGCCAGCAGACACGGGGAAAACACAGATACGCAGTATTTT
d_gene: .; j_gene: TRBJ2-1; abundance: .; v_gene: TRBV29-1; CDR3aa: CSATGRDEQFF; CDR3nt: TGCAGCGCTACAGGGCGGGATGAGCAGTTCTTC
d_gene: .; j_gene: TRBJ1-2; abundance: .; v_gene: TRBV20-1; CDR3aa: CSAIVDTNYGYTF; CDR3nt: TGCAGTGCTATCGTAGATACGAACTATGGCTACACCTTC
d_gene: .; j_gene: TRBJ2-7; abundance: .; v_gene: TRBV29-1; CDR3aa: CSVSRGSSYNEQYF; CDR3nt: TGCAGCGTTAGCCGCGGAAGCTCCTACAATGAGCAGTACTTC
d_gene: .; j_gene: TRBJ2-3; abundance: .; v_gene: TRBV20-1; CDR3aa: CSAKSGRNTDTQYF; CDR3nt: TGCAGTGCTAAAAGCGGACGCAACACAGATACGCAGTATTTT
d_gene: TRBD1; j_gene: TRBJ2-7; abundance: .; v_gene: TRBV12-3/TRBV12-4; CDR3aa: CASTLGQGNYEQYF; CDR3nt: TGTGCCAGCACCCTAGGACAGGGGAACTACGAGCAGTACTTC
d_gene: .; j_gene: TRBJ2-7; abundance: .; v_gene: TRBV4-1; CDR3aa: CASSQVWEGARTDYEQYF; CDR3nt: TGCGCCAGCAGCCAGGTATGGGAGGGGGCGCGAACGGACTACGAGCAGTACTTC
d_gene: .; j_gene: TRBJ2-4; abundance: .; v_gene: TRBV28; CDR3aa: CASSGENIQYF; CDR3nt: TGTGCTAGCAGCGGTGAAAACATTCAGTACTTC
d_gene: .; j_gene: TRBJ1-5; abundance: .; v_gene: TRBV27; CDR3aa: CASSLLASAAVYSNQPQHF; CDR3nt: TGTGCCAGCAGTTTACTCGCCTCGGCTGCCGTTTATAGCAATCAGCCCCAGCATTTT
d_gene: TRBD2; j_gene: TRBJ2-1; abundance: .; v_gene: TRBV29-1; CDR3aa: CSVFPGGGLHYEQFF; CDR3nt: TGCAGCGTTTTCCCCGGGGGAGGGCTACACTATGAGCAGTTCTTC
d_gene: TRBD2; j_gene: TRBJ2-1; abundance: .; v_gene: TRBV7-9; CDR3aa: CASSLASGVASYNEQFF; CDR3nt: TGTGCCAGCAGCTTAGCGAGCGGGGTAGCGTCCTACAATGAGCAGTTCTTC
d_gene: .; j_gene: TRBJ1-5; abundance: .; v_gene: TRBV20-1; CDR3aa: CSAREGVGDSNQPQHF; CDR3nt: TGCAGTGCTAGAGAAGGAGTGGGGGATAGCAATCAGCCCCAGCATTTT
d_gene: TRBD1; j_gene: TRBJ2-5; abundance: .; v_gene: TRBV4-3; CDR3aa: CASSQHRGLGETQYF; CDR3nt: TGCGCCAGCAGCCAACACAGGGGGCTCGGAGAGACCCAGTACTTC
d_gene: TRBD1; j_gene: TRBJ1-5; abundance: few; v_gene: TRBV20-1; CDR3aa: CSARDRGETRPQHF; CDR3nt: TGCAGTGCTAGAGACAGGGGGGAAACTCGGCCCCAGCATTTT
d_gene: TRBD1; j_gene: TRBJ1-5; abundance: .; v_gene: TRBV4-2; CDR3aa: CASSQGTGVLNQPQHF; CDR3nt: TGTGCCAGCAGCCAAGGGACAGGGGTTTTAAATCAGCCCCAGCATTTT
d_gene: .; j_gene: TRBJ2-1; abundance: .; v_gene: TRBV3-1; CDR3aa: CASSQDRTTPRNEQFF; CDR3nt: TGTGCCAGCAGCCAAGATAGGACTACCCCTAGGAATGAGCAGTTCTTC
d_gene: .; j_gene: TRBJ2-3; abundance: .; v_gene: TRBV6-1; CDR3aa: CASSDGTDTQYF; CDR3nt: TGTGCCAGCAGTGATGGAACAGATACGCAGTATTTT
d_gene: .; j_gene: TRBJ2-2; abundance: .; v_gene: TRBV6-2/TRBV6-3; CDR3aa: CASNPRLGYTGELFF; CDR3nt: TGTGCCAGTAACCCCAGACTAGGCTACACCGGGGAGCTGTTTTTT
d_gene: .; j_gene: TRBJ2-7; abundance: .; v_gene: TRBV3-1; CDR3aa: CASSQSRDTTYEQYF; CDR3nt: TGTGCCAGCAGCCAATCTCGGGACACCACCTACGAGCAGTACTTC
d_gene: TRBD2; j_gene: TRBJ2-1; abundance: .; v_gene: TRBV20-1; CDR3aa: CSARGGTSGSYNEQFF; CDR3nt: TGCAGTGCTAGAGGGGGGACTAGCGGCTCCTACAATGAGCAGTTCTTC
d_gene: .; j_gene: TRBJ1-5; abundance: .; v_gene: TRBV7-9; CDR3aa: CATSKDGYQPQHF; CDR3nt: TGTGCCACATCCAAGGACGGTTATCAGCCCCAGCATTTT
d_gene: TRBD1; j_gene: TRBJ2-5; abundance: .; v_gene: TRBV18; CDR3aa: CASSTQGAIETQYF; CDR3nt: TGTGCCAGCTCAACACAGGGGGCTATCGAGACCCAGTACTTC
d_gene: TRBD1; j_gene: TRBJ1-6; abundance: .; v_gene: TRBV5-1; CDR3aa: CASSLGQGSYNSPLHF; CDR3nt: TGCGCCAGCAGCTTGGGACAGGGCTCCTATAATTCACCCCTCCACTTT
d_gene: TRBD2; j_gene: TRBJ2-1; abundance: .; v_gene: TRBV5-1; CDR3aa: CASSHTGGSPGNEQFF; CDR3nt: TGCGCCAGCAGCCACACGGGCGGGAGTCCCGGCAATGAGCAGTTCTTC